These 2 T cell receptor beta chains came from one sample sequenced in a study of blood T cell repertoires in COVID-19 (dated by TCRdb to 2020 to 2021). Receptor libraries were prepared by the immunoSEQ multiplex PCR assay. What TCRdb holds here is the immuneACCESS table cut down to in-frame rearrangements. Part of the clones is not present; checked against another copy, under half of the missing clones reflect an unresolved V gene, and the others are unexplained. Within this sample are about 250,000 clones, with roughly 88% of them counted one time only. In total, the top ten clones hold 0.65% to 0.95% of the sample. Sequenced input: peripheral blood. All receptors come from a woman aged 25-40 years with acute or convalescent COVID-19.

The chain couples TRBV4-2 to TRBJ2-1, with 8 bases lining up with TRBD2. This CDR3 spans 16 amino acids. V shed 0 bases, J shed 4 bases, and the junction held 5 bases outside the gene matches. In germline, CDR1 is LGHNA, CDR2 YNFKEQ. The CDR3 here is CASSQDVSGGYNEQFF. CDR3 coding DNA: TGTGCCAGCAGCCAAGACGTCTCGGGAGGGTACAATGAGCAGTTCTTC.

This chain links TRBV6-2 or TRBV6-3 with TRBJ1-5; no reliable D call. CDR3 size: 16 residues. V lost 0 bases to trimming and J lost 5 bases, with 14 bases between them. Per the germline V gene, CDR1 is MNHEY and CDR2 is SVGEGT. CDR3 residues: CASSYSVRSVDQPQHF. The CDR3, as DNA: TGTGCCAGCAGTTACTCGGTTCGTTCGGTTGATCAGCCCCAGCATTTT.